Reported below is one T cell receptor beta chain. A few counts support this clone. No cognate antigen has been identified for it. Base qualities are not provided; no much larger clone lies one nucleotide away. Patients with autoimmune disease history or receiving systemic immunosuppression were excluded from the trial. In every dose cohort, peripheral blood was drawn for TCR sequencing at baseline, cycle 4 day 1, and cycle 7 day 1. The samples were taken from a phase I, first-in-human, multicenter, open-label dose-escalation trial of ivuxolimab. Adults with locally advanced or metastatic head and neck squamous cell, hepatocellular, melanoma or renal cell carcinoma were enrolled in the trial. Before TCR sequencing, CD4+ T cells and CD8+ T cells from peripheral blood were sorted into separate populations. The data derive from a study of OX40 agonist ivuxolimab in advanced cancers. With respect to the entire study: Ivuxolimab, which targeted the costimulatory receptor OX40 (CD134), was an agonistic, fully human IgG2 monoclonal antibody. In the dose-escalation cohort, 82.7% of patients were male, and the mean age was approximately 60 years, with a range of 23 to 79. The paper reports the monotherapy dose-escalation portion (N of about 50 patients) of the phase I ivuxolimab trial. Intravenous ivuxolimab was administered to patients every 2 weeks at six dose levels: 0.01, 0.1, 0.3, 1.5, 3 and 10 mg/kg. Partial responses were achieved by three dose-escalation patients, of whom one had hepatocellular carcinoma and two had cutaneous melanoma. Patients were allowed to have had prior anti-PD-1, anti-PD-L1 or anti-CTLA-4 therapy, and approximately 40% of the dose-escalation patients had been treated with checkpoint inhibitors. Among the roughly 50 dose-escalation patients, around 20 had hepatocellular carcinoma, 15 or so melanoma, 9 renal cell carcinoma and 9 head and neck cancer. The purpose of peripheral TCRbeta sequencing was to test whether ivuxolimab changed TCR sequence diversity and led to clonal T-cell expansion.

For sequencing of the TCRbeta CDR3 region, genomic DNA was extracted from the sorted cells. The immunoSEQ Assay was used to sequence the TCRbeta CDR3 regions. TCRdb provides this immuneACCESS table in a form limited to in-frame rearrangements. Some clones are lacking; in checked studies, under half of them reflect an unresolved V gene, and why the rest are absent is not known. The sample table contains tens of thousands of clones; only one count was recorded for 85% to 95% of them. 10% to 15% of the sample comes from the top ten. A distance of 22 bases separates the germline ends of V and J, which lose 8 bases and 6 bases respectively. CDR1 is given as SQVTM and CDR2 as ANQGSEA, both from the germline V gene. Reading from cysteine to phenylalanine, the CDR3 counts 14 amino acids. This entry keeps only the CDR3 DNA: 42 bases, framed from base 1. Summary of the overall study and its limitations: In partial responders in the 0.1-3.0 mg/kg groups, normalized peripheral clonal expansion was found to be among the lowest, especially among CD8+ T cells. Which antigens the clonally expanded peripheral T cells were specific for was not determined. On average, CD8+ T cells showed more expanded clones than CD4+ T cells after ivuxolimab. At doses of 0.1 to 3.0 mg/kg, clonal expansion of both CD4+ and CD8+ T cells in blood was seen between baseline and week 6. Low levels of normalized T-cell clonal expansion were also seen in some patients who did not respond.

The receptor comes from an adult with an advanced solid tumor such as melanoma, head and neck, liver or kidney cancer. Recombination connected TRBV29-1 to TRBJ1-1; the D gene is perhaps TRBD1, from 5 matching bases. The source material was CD4+ or CD8+ T cells sorted from blood, sampled in a trial of the OX40 agonist ivuxolimab. In nucleotides, the sequence is TGCAGCCACCTCGGGGGTGCTGGGGCAGCTGAAGCTTTCTTT. It translates as CSHLGGAGAAEAFF.